Listed below are T cell receptor beta chains from one sample, sequenced in a study of T cells in Graves' hyperthyroidism and ophthalmopathy. TCRdb re-called the multiplex PCR reads with MiXCR, one entry per CDR3 protein. The sample holds about 700,000 distinct CDR3 sequences, approximately 42% seen once. Input material: peripheral blood or thyroid tissue (not recorded which). The receptors originated from an adult man with Graves' disease, either hyperthyroidism or ophthalmopathy (not recorded which). The CDR3 runs from the conserved cysteine through the conserved F or W. D genes are given only for firm matches. Expanded clones are given a class, and other clones once, few, many or no size at all.

14	TRBV2	TRBJ1-3	TRBD1	.	CASRQGTLGNTIYF	TGTGCCAGTAGACAGGGGACATTGGGAAACACCATATATTTT
14	TRBV26	TRBJ1-2	.	.	CASSSGQGTYGYTF	TGTGCCAGCAGTTCGGGACAGGGGACCTATGGCTACACCTTC
13	TRBV7-4	TRBJ2-7	TRBD1	once	CASSGTDTYEQYF	TGTGCCAGCAGCGGGACAGATACTTACGAGCAGTACTTC
13	TRBV24-1	TRBJ1-6	TRBD1	.	CATSDPGQGPLHF	TGTGCCACCAGTGACCCGGGACAGGGCCCCCTCCACTTT
14	TRBV24-1	TRBJ2-7	.	many	CATSDWWTKPEQYF	TGTGCCACCAGTGATTGGTGGACTAAACCCGAGCAGTACTTC
13	TRBV9	TRBJ1-1	.	.	CASSGAMNTEAFF	TGTGCCAGCAGCGGGGCAATGAACACTGAAGCTTTCTTT
13	TRBV24-1	TRBJ1-1	.	.	CATSGGGGTEAFF	TGTGCCACCAGTGGTGGGGGTGGGACTGAAGCTTTCTTT
13	TRBV29-1	TRBJ1-1	TRBD1	.	CSVETGVNTEAFF	TGCAGCGTTGAGACAGGGGTGAACACTGAAGCTTTCTTT
15	TRBV7-6	TRBJ1-2	TRBD1	.	CASSLTRDSNYGYTF	TGTGCCAGCAGCTTGACCCGGGACAGTAACTATGGCTACACCTTC
14	TRBV14	TRBJ2-5	.	few	CASSQAEGEETQYF	TGTGCCAGCAGCCAGGCAGAGGGAGAAGAGACCCAGTACTTC
15	TRBV2	TRBJ2-7	.	.	CASSVRGRGDYEQYF	TGTGCCAGCAGTGTTCGGGGCAGGGGGGACTACGAGCAGTACTTC
16	TRBV7-9	TRBJ1-1	.	.	CASSLPPGGLNTEAFF	TGTGCCAGCAGCCTCCCGCCAGGAGGGTTAAACACTGAAGCTTTCTTT